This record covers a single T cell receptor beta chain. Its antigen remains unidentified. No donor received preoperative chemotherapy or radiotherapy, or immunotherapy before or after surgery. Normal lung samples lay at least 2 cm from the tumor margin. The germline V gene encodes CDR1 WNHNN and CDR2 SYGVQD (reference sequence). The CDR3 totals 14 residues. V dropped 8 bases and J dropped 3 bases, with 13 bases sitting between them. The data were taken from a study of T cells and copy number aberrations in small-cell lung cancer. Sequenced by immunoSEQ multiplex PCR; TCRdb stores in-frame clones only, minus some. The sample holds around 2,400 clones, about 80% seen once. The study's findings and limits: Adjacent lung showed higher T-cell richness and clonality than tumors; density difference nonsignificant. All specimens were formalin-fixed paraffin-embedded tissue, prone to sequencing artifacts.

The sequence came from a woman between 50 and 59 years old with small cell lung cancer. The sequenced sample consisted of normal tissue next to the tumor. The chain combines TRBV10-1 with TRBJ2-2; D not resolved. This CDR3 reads CASGPNLDTGELFF. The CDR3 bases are TGCGCCAGCGGACCTAACCTCGACACCGGGGAGCTGTTTTTT.